Listed here are 18 T cell receptor beta chains from one sample, sequenced in a study of cytomegalovirus exposure and HLA in healthy donors. The PCR ran on 60 Vbeta and 13 Jbeta primers. Data came from immunoSEQ multiplex PCR; TCRdb stores just in-frame clones and leaves some out. The table lists about 140,000 clones, around 82% of them singletons. The sample consisted of PBMCs. The receptors shown here come from a man aged 50 or older in good health and CMV-seronegative.

The V and J genes are TRBV30 and TRBJ1-5; the D gene is possibly TRBD1 (6 bases). Germline V gives CDR1 GTSNPN, CDR2 SVGIG (reference sequence). V was trimmed by 0 bases and J by 5 bases, leaving 8 bases between them. The CDR3 totals 13 residues. The CDR3 DNA sequence: TGTGCCTGGAGTGTACCAGGGGATCAGCCCCAGCATTTT. It specifies CAWSVPGDQPQHF. Full variable domain (outside the CDR3, taken from reference TRBV30 and TRBJ1-5): SQTIHQWPATLVQPVGSPLSLECTVEGTSNPNLYWYRQAAGRGLQLLFYSVGIGQISSEVPQNLSASRPQDRQFILSSKKLLLSDSGFYLCAWSVPGDQPQHFGDGTRLSIL.

The V and J genes are TRBV4-2 and TRBJ2-5; 9 bases are shared with TRBD1. Germline V gene sequence: CDR1 LGHNA, CDR2 YNFKEQ. The CDR3 sequence is 18 residues long. Unmatched junction bases numbered 11, after V lost 0 bases and J lost 3 bases. The CDR3: CASSQEDSGTGRKETQYF. The CDR3 DNA reads as TGTGCCAGCAGCCAAGAGGATTCCGGGACAGGGAGGAAAGAGACCCAGTACTTC.

The chain joins TRBV14 to TRBJ1-2, with D possibly matching TRBD1 (5 bases). Germline V CDR1 and CDR2: SGHDN, FVKESK. V shed 1 base and J shed 8 bases, with 14 bases lying between them. There are 14 residues in the CDR3. The CDR3 sequence: CASSQAEGIGGYTF. In DNA, the CDR3 is TGTGCCAGCAGCCAAGCGGAGGGGATAGGGGGCTACACCTTC.

The genes are TRBV30 and TRBJ2-1; D may be TRBD2 (7 bases). V lost 2 bases and J lost 8, with 10 bases in between. CDR1 is GTSNPN, CDR2 SVGIG, per germline (reference sequence). The CDR3 is 12 residues long. CDR3 bases: TGTGCCTGGAGTTCGGGGGGCGATGAGCAGTTCTTC. It specifies CAWSSGGDEQFF. The full variable domain, completed using reference TRBV30 and TRBJ2-1, is SQTIHQWPATLVQPVGSPLSLECTVEGTSNPNLYWYRQAAGRGLQLLFYSVGIGQISSEVPQNLSASRPQDRQFILSSKKLLLSDSGFYLCAWSSGGDEQFFGPGTRLTVL.

The chain is built from TRBV9 and TRBJ1-2; TRBD1 is a possible D gene (6 bases). This CDR3 has 13 amino acids. The germline V gene encodes CDR1 SGDLS and CDR2 YYNGEE. V dropped 6 bases and J dropped 2 bases, with 11 bases sitting between them. The CDR3 DNA sequence: TGTGCCAGCAAGCCAACAGGGAACTATGGCTACACCTTC. This codes for CASKPTGNYGYTF.

The rearrangement links TRBV5-4 to TRBJ1-1; TRBD1 matches 7 bases. V shed 3 bases and J 5 bases; nucleotides not matched to a gene: 13. This CDR3 has 16 residues. The germline V gene has CDR1 SGHNT and CDR2 YYREEE (reference sequence). CDR3 residues: CASSSYRGSWGTEAFF. As DNA, the CDR3 is TGTGCCAGCAGCTCCTACAGGGGCAGTTGGGGGACTGAAGCTTTCTTT.

CDR3 DNA sequence: TGTGCCAGCAGCCCCCGGACCAGACAGCCTTACGAGCAGTACTTC. Amino acid sequence: CASSPRTRQPYEQYF. V gene TRBV7-8 combines with J gene TRBJ2-7, with a weak D call TRBD1 (5 bases). V was shortened by 5 bases and J by 4 bases, with 18 bases between the two germline ends. Per the germline V gene, CDR1 is SGHVS and CDR2 is FQNEAQ. The CDR3 consists of 15 residues.

The chain couples TRBV4-2 to TRBJ2-1; 10 nucleotides agree with TRBD2. Trimming cost V 4 bases and J 6 bases; bases outside gene matches: 12. This CDR3 comprises 17 residues. Germline CDR1 reads LGHNA; CDR2 reads YNFKEQ. CDR3 in DNA: TGTGCCAGCAGCCGGCCCCTAGCGGGGGTCATTGGCAATGAGCAGTTCTTC. Amino acid sequence: CASSRPLAGVIGNEQFF.

The chain carries TRBV5-6 and TRBJ2-5, with a tentative D call TRBD2 (6 bases). The J call is in doubt because the DNA end fits TRBJ2-7 better. The CDR3 sequence is 18 residues long. Germline V gene lookup returns CDR1 SGHDT and CDR2 YYEEEE. CDR3 sequence reads: CASSLVGRAGRLPYEQYF. The CDR3 coding sequence is TGTGCCAGCAGCTTGGTCGGTAGAGCGGGCCGGTTACCTTACGAGCAGTACTTC.

The V call is TRBV2, the J call TRBJ2-3; D not certain. The CDR3 consists of 15 residues. CDR1 is SNHLY and CDR2 is FYNNEI in the germline V gene. V lost 6 bases and J lost 2, with 15 bases in between. The DNA for the CDR3 is TGTGCCAGCAGCGTACTTGACACTTACACAGATACGCAGTATTTT. Translation: CASSVLDTYTDTQYF.

The rearrangement joins TRBV11-2 to TRBJ2-7; D possibly corresponds to TRBD2 (6 bases). Germline V gene lookup returns CDR1 SGHAT and CDR2 FQNNGV. The CDR3 totals 14 residues. V was trimmed by 3 bases and J by 3 bases, leaving 12 bases between them. The CDR3 DNA sequence: TGTGCCAGCAGCTTCGGGCGGGATATCTACGAGCAGTACTTC. Protein product: CASSFGRDIYEQYF.

The chain has TRBV27 and TRBJ2-7; 9 bases are shared with TRBD2. Germline-derived CDR1 and CDR2 are MNHEY and SMNVEV (reference sequence). The CDR3 is 14 amino acids. V lost 11 bases to trimming and J lost 5 bases; unmatched junction nucleotides: 13. CDR3 nucleotides: TGTGCCGTTTCGGATGGACTAGCGTTCCACGAGCAGTACTTC. Translation gives CAVSDGLAFHEQYF.

This chain connects TRBV5-6 to TRBJ1-2; no firm D call. V dropped 4 bases and J dropped 5 bases, with 15 bases sitting between them. Germline V gene lookup returns CDR1 SGHDT and CDR2 YYEEEE. The CDR3 is 14 amino acids. This CDR3 is CASSAVGDQYGYTF. DNA for the CDR3: TGTGCCAGCAGCGCCGTTGGAGATCAATATGGCTACACCTTC.

CDR3: CASSRTSGAGELFF. DNA for the CDR3: TGTGCCAGCAGCCGGACTAGCGGGGCCGGGGAGCTGTTTTTT. This sequence joins TRBV11-2 and TRBJ2-2; 12 positions agree with TRBD2. With 5 bases clipped from V and 6 bases from J, the junction kept 1 base outside the gene matches. CDR1 and CDR2 (germline): SGHAT, FQNNGV. CDR3 length equals 14 residues.

This clone was observed once. The chain recombines TRBV11-2 with TRBJ1-1, with D possibly matching TRBD1 (5 bases). There are 13 residues in the CDR3. Germline CDR1 and CDR2: SGHAT and FQNNGV. The DNA for the CDR3 is TGTGCGGGAGGGCAGGGAAGGAACACTGAAGCTTTCTTT. Translating gives CAGGQGRNTEAFF.

The chain joins TRBV5-1 to TRBJ2-7; 8 bases match TRBD1. Germline V gene data show CDR1 as SGHRS and CDR2 as YFSETQ. The V and J ends lost 1 base and 5 bases, in that order; junction bases with no gene match: 5. CDR3 length: 14 residues. The DNA for the CDR3 is TGCGCCAGCAGCTTGCAGGGGGCAAGAGACGAGCAGTACTTC. As protein: CASSLQGARDEQYF.

The chain is built from TRBV19 and TRBJ1-1; 10 bases match TRBD1. The CDR3 length is 14 residues. Losses at the gene ends were 5 bases for V and 5 bases for J; bases not matched to a gene: 5. CDR1 and CDR2 from the germline V gene are LNHDA and SQIVND (reference sequence). The CDR3 DNA reads as TGTGCCAGTAGTTTAAGGACAGGGGGAACTGAAGCTTTCTTT. Protein: CASSLRTGGTEAFF.

V and J are TRBV7-3 and TRBJ2-1; D uncertain. Trimming removed 2 bases from V and 8 bases from J, with 13 bases in between. The CDR3 totals 14 residues. Germline V gives CDR1 SGHTA, CDR2 FQGTGA. The CDR3 bases are TGTGCCAGCAGCTTAGGCCTAGTAGGCGATGAGCAGTTCTTC. This codes for CASSLGLVGDEQFF. Full variable domain (rest looked up from reference TRBV7-3 and TRBJ2-1): GAGVSQTPSNKVTEKGKYVELRCDPISGHTALYWYRQSLGQGPEFLIYFQGTGAADDSGLPNDRFFAVRPEGSVSTLKIQRTERGDSAVYLCASSLGLVGDEQFFGPGTRLTVL.